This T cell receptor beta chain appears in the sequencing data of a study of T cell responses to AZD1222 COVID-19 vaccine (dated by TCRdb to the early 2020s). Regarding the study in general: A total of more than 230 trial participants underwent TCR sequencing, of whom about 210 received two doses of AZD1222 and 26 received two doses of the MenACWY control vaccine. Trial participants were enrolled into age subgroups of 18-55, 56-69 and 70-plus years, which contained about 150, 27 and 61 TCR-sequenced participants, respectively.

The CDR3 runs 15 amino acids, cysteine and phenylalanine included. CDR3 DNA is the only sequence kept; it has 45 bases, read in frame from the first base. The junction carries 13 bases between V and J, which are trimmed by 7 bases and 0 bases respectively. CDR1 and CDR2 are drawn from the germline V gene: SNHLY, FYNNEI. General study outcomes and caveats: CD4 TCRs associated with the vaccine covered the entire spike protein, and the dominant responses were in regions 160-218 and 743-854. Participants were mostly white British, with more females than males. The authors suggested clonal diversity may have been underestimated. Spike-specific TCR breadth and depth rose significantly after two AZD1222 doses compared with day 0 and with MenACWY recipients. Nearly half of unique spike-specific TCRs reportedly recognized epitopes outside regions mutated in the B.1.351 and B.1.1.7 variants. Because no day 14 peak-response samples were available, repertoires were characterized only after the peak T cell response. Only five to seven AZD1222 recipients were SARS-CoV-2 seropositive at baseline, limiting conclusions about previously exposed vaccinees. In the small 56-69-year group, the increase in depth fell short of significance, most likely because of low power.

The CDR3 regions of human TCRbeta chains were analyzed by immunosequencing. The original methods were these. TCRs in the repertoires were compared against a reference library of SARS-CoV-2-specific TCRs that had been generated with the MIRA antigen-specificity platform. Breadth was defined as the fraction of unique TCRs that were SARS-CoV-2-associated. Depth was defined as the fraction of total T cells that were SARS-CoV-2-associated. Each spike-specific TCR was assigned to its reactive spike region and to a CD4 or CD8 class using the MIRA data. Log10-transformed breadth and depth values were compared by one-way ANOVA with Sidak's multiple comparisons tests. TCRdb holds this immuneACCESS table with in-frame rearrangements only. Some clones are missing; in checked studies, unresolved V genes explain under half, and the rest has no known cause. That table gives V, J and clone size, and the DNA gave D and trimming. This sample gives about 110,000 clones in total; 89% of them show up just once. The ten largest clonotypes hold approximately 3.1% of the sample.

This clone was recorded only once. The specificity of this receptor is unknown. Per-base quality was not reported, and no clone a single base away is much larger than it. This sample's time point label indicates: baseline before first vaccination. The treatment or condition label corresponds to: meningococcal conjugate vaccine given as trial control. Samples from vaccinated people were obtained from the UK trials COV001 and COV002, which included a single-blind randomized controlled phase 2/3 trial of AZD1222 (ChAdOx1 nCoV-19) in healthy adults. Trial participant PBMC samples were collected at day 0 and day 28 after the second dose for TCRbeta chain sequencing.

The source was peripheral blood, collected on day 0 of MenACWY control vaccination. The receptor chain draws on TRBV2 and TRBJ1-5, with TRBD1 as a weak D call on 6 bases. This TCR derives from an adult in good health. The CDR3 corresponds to CASMTGPYSNQPQHF. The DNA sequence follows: TGTGCCAGCATGACAGGACCTTATAGCAATCAGCCCCAGCATTTT. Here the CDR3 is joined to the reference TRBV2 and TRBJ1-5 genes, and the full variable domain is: EPEVTQTPSHQVTQMGQEVILRCVPISNHLYFYWYRQILGQKVEFLVSFYNNEISEKSEIFDDQFSVERPDGSNFTLKIRSTKLEDSAMYFCASMTGPYSNQPQHFGDGTRLSIL.